These 6 T cell receptor beta chains originate from one sample sequenced in a study of PD-1 blockade in classical Hodgkin lymphoma. Every patient relapsed after autologous stem cell transplantation, and brentuximab vedotin exposure varied. The method was immunoSEQ multiplex PCR; TCRdb's version includes in-frame clones alone and lacks a portion of them. Among almost 100,000 clones listed, roughly 92% were seen once. This specimen was peripheral blood mononuclear cells (PBMCs), taken at baseline. The receptors shown here come from a human donor with classical Hodgkin lymphoma.

This chain links TRBV2 with TRBJ1-1; D may be TRBD1 (6 bases). Trimming pared 0 bases from V and 5 bases from J, leaving 13 bases between. Germline CDR1 and CDR2: SNHLY and FYNNEI. The CDR3 runs 15 residues. The CDR3 DNA reads as TGTGCCAGCAGTGAAGCTTTGGGGGGCTGGACTGAAGCTTTCTTT. Protein: CASSEALGGWTEAFF.

The chain joins TRBV7-3 to TRBJ2-1, with 9 bases lining up with TRBD2. The CDR3 is made up of 15 amino acids. Germline CDR1 SGHTA, CDR2 FQGTGA. J gave up 4 bases and V 5 bases, and 6 bases lay outside the gene matches. The CDR3 sequence: CASSPAGGPYNEQFF. The CDR3 DNA reads TGTGCCAGCAGCCCCGCGGGAGGGCCATACAATGAGCAGTTCTTC. Filled out from reference TRBV7-3 and TRBJ2-1, the complete variable domain reads GAGVSQTPSNKVTEKGKYVELRCDPISGHTALYWYRQSLGQGPEFLIYFQGTGAADDSGLPNDRFFAVRPEGSVSTLKIQRTERGDSAVYLCASSPAGGPYNEQFFGPGTRLTVL.

Here the CDR3 DNA reads TGTGCCAGCAGTTGGGACAGGGGGTACGAGCAGTACTTC. It translates to CASSWDRGYEQYF. This chain links TRBV2 with TRBJ2-7, with 11 bases lining up with TRBD1. J was trimmed by 4 bases and V by 5 bases; bases with no gene match: 1. The CDR3 is 13 residues long. From germline, CDR1 is SNHLY and CDR2 FYNNEI.

V is TRBV11-2 and J is TRBJ2-5; 9 positions match TRBD2. The J segment lost 1 base and the V segment lost 1 base, leaving 7 bases of the junction unmatched. The V gene's germline CDR1 is SGHAT and CDR2 FQNNGV. The CDR3 is 17 amino acids. The DNA for the CDR3 is TGTGCCAGCAGCTTAGCCGGACTAGCGCCGGGCCAAGAGACCCAGTACTTC. As protein: CASSLAGLAPGQETQYF.

V usage is TRBV11-2 and J usage is TRBJ2-7, with TRBD2 matching 11 bases. The V gene end was trimmed by 5 bases and the J gene end by 1 base; junction bases not matched to a gene: 10. This CDR3 region has 17 residues. Germline-derived CDR1 and CDR2 are SGHAT and FQNNGV. The CDR3, as DNA: TGTGCCAGCAGCGAATCAAGACTAGCGGGGAATTCCTACGAGCAGTACTTC. The encoded protein is CASSESRLAGNSYEQYF. Complete variable domain (other parts from reference TRBV11-2 and TRBJ2-7): EAGVAQSPRYKIIEKRQSVAFWCNPISGHATLYWYQQILGQGPKLLIQFQNNGVVDDSQLPKDRFSAERLKGVDSTLKIQPAKLEDSAVYLCASSESRLAGNSYEQYFGPGTRLTVT.

This sequence joins TRBV29-1 and TRBJ2-2; 11 nucleotides match TRBD2. The germline V gene has CDR1 SQVTM and CDR2 ANQGSEA. J gave up 0 bases and V 4 bases, and 10 bases lay outside the gene matches. The length of the CDR3 is 18 residues. CDR3 sequence reads: CSVGGLAGGQANTGELFF. CDR3 nucleotides: TGCAGCGTTGGAGGGCTAGCGGGAGGCCAGGCGAACACCGGGGAGCTGTTTTTT.